A single sample is the source of the 14 T cell receptor beta chains below, sequenced in a study of regulatory T cells in long-lasting Graves disease. Time point denoted: newly diagnosed GD, antithyroid drugs for less than 3 months. PBMCs were the source of the RNA used for TCR sequencing. Arm-PCR with iRepertoire HTBI primers amplified the CDR3 regions for these TCR beta libraries. MiXCR was run by TCRdb on the multiplex PCR reads, yielding one entry per CDR3 protein. The sample holds fewer than 350,000 distinct CDR3 sequences; 18% are singletons and the top ten take less than 45%. The sample in question was peripheral blood mononuclear cells (PBMCs), obtained at new diagnosis, from a patient treated with antithyroid drugs. These receptors were obtained from a female donor with Graves disease.

This clonotype appeared many times. This chain joins TRBV11-3 and TRBJ2-7; D not resolved. Germline-derived CDR1 and CDR2 are SGHNT and YENEEA. Deletions cut 1 base from V and 3 bases from J, with 7 bases between. The CDR3 consists of 13 residues. The CDR3 DNA is TGTGCCAGCAGCTTAGCCGACGGCTACGAGCAGTACTTC. It translates to CASSLADGYEQYF.

This chain connects TRBV4-1 to TRBJ2-1; D possibly corresponds to TRBD2 (6 bases). Per the germline V gene, CDR1 is MGHRA and CDR2 is YSYEKL. The V gene lost 3 bases and the J gene lost 5 bases, with 14 bases spanning the gap. The CDR3 totals 15 residues. In DNA form, the CDR3 reads TGCGCCAGCAGCCAGAGGGCGGGATTAGACAATGAGCAGTTCTTC. This codes for CASSQRAGLDNEQFF.

This clonotype occurred many times. One end of the junction does not line up with germline, which may come from a read error. This chain connects TRBV12-3 or TRBV12-4 to TRBJ2-5, with 7 bases aligning to TRBD2. This CDR3 has 15 amino acids. Here the CDR3 DNA reads TGTGCCAGCAGTCCTTCCACAGCGGGGTTTTTAGGTCTAAACTTC. The encoded protein is CASSPSTAGFLGLNF.

At least ten counts were recorded for this clonotype. The rearrangement joins TRBV5-1 to TRBJ2-7, with D unclear. V lost 0 bases, J lost 6 bases, and 10 bases lay in between. Per the germline V gene, CDR1 is SGHRS and CDR2 is YFSETQ. There are 13 residues in the CDR3. The CDR3 spells CASSLVTKGEQYF. CDR3 nucleotides: TGCGCCAGCAGCTTGGTTACTAAGGGCGAGCAGTACTTC. Full variable domain (remainder filled in from reference TRBV5-1 and TRBJ2-7): KAGVTQTPRYLIKTRGQQVTLSCSPISGHRSVSWYQQTPGQGLQFLFEYFSETQRNKGNFPGRFSGRQFSNSRSEMNVSTLELGDSALYLCASSLVTKGEQYFGPGTRLTVT.

This clonotype was seen repeatedly, ten times or more. The V and J genes are TRBV29-1 and TRBJ2-7; TRBD2 is a possible D gene (6 bases). Germline V gives CDR1 SQVTM, CDR2 ANQGSEA. The CDR3 covers 15 residues. Deletions cut 0 bases from V and 2 bases from J, with 14 bases between. CDR3 in DNA: TGCAGCGTTGAAGATGGGGGGAGGACCCCCTACGAGCAGTACTTC. The encoded protein is CSVEDGGRTPYEQYF.

This clonotype came up a few times. J is TRBJ2-5 and V is TRBV7-8, with D perhaps matching TRBD1 (5 bases). Per the germline V gene, CDR1 is SGHVS and CDR2 is FQNEAQ. The V gene lost 1 base and the J gene lost 0 bases, with 6 bases spanning the gap. The CDR3 contains 14 residues. The CDR3 is CASSLVQDQETQYF. The CDR3 DNA reads as TGTGCCAGCAGCTTAGTACAGGACCAAGAGACCCAGTACTTC.

There are many counts of this clonotype. V gene TRBV28 combines with J gene TRBJ1-1; D unresolved. V dropped 7 bases and J dropped 1 base, with 19 bases sitting between them. Germline V gene data show CDR1 as MDHEN and CDR2 as SYDVKM. This CDR3 region has 16 residues. This chain's CDR3 is CASTNPRLRGNTEAFF. In DNA form, the CDR3 reads TGTGCCAGCACCAACCCAAGGCTCCGGGGGAACACTGAAGCTTTCTTT.

At least ten counts were recorded for this clonotype. This sequence joins TRBV19 and TRBJ1-4; possible D gene TRBD1, 6 bases. Trimming took 4 bases from V and 10 from J, leaving 13 bases between them. Germline V gene lookup returns CDR1 LNHDA and CDR2 SQIVND (reference sequence). The CDR3 runs 13 residues. The CDR3 coding sequence is TGTGCCAGTAGTAAGGGGGAGGAGGTAAAACTGTTTTTT. It is translated as CASSKGEEVKLFF.

This clonotype has a count of ten or more. This chain joins TRBV11-1 and TRBJ2-5, with D possibly TRBD2 on 5 matching bases. The CDR3 loop spans 14 amino acids. Trimming stripped 5 bases from V and 5 bases from J, with 15 bases between. CDR1 is SGHAT, CDR2 FQDESV, per germline (reference sequence). The CDR3 sequence is CASSVDLGKETQYF. The CDR3 bases are TGTGCCAGCAGCGTGGACCTCGGGAAGGAGACCCAGTACTTC. The variable domain in full, with the rest retrieved from reference TRBV11-1 and TRBJ2-5, is EAEVAQSPRYKITEKSQAVAFWCDPISGHATLYWYRQILGQGPELLVQFQDESVVDDSQLPKDRFSAERLKGVDSTLKIQPAELGDSAMYLCASSVDLGKETQYFGPGTRLLVL.

This clonotype has at least ten counts. The chain combines TRBV11-2 with TRBJ1-2; D gene uncertain. CDR3 length: 13 residues. V lost 1 base, J lost 4 bases, and 7 bases lay in between. The germline V gene has CDR1 SGHAT and CDR2 FQNNGV. CDR3 nucleotides: TGTGCCAGCAGCTTAGGGCCGCTCTATGGCTACACCTTC. This sequence encodes CASSLGPLYGYTF.

This clonotype was counted many times. V gene TRBV28 combines with J gene TRBJ1-1, with 8 bases aligning to TRBD1. This CDR3 region has 12 residues. V was pared by 3 bases and J by 10 bases, with 4 bases of the junction left unmatched. Germline assignment: CDR1 MDHEN and CDR2 SYDVKM. This CDR3 is CASSFRGQAAFF. CDR3 nucleotide sequence: TGTGCCAGCAGTTTCAGGGGGCAGGCAGCTTTCTTT.

This clonotype was detected ten times or more. This chain connects TRBV5-1 to TRBJ1-1; D is unclear. The germline gives CDR1 SGHRS, CDR2 YFSETQ. This CDR3 is 16 amino acids long. Trimming pared 4 bases from V and 4 bases from J, leaving 20 bases between. CDR3 coding DNA: TGCGCCAGCAGCCTAAGCACGGCCGGTTGGAGCACTGAAGCTTTCTTT. Translated, it gives CASSLSTAGWSTEAFF.

This clonotype was counted many times. This chain joins TRBV11-2 and TRBJ2-7; 10 nucleotides align to TRBD2. V lost 8 bases and J lost 5; bases outside the gene matches: 15. CDR1 and CDR2 (germline): SGHAT, FQNNGV. The CDR3 consists of 16 residues. This CDR3 is CASHEIGLAGVHEQYF. CDR3 DNA: TGTGCCAGCCACGAGATAGGGCTAGCGGGAGTCCACGAGCAGTACTTC.

The sample holds many counts of this clonotype. J is TRBJ1-6 and V is TRBV27, with 8 bases lining up with TRBD1. CDR3 length equals 16 residues. CDR1 is MNHEY, CDR2 SMNVEV, per germline (reference sequence). V trimming: 7 bases; J trimming: 7 bases; junction bases outside the gene matches: 12. The CDR3 sequence is CASKDRADFQNSPLHF. The CDR3 coding sequence is TGTGCCAGCAAGGACAGGGCCGATTTCCAGAATTCACCCCTCCACTTT.